This record covers a single TCR beta chain. What it recognizes is unknown. This table comes from immunoSEQ multiplex PCR, and its TCRdb copy is limited to in-frame clones, with some not included. The top ten hold 1.8% of the sample, which has nearly 750,000 clones, approximately 72% seen once. The sample comes from a study of shared clonotypes between healthy human individuals. Study overall: Three plates were used per donor for CD4 naive, three for CD4 memory, two for CD8 naive and one for CD8 memory. Regarding the study as a whole: Limited genetic and exposure-history diversity came from having few donors. The study found about 4.6% of naive CD4 clonotypes shared across a few donors.

Trimming removed 3 bases from V and 6 bases from J, with 9 bases in between. Per germline, CDR1 MGHRA and CDR2 YSYEKL. CDR3 length: 13 amino acids. The source is a woman under 40 in good health. V usage is TRBV4-1 and J usage is TRBJ1-5, with D perhaps matching TRBD1 (5 bases). Sequencing was done on a sample of memory CD4+ T cells sorted from blood. This sample's subset: CD45RA-negative fraction. The CDR3 DNA reads as TGCGCCAGCAGCCAGCAGGGTTTTCAGCCCCAGCATTTT. Translated: CASSQQGFQPQHF.